The T cell receptor beta chain under discussion was sequenced for a study of early T cells in non-severe SARS-CoV-2 infection. One entry per CDR3 protein, called by TCRdb with MiXCR from the 5' RACE reads. The sample lists tens of thousands of distinct CDR3 sequences; around 9.9% were seen once. The V end was cut by 4 bases, the J end by 0 bases, with 9 bases between. This CDR3 has 14 residues. Germline values: CDR1 MNHNS, CDR2 SASEGT. This receptor was taken from an adult who was a healthcare worker with PCR-confirmed SARS-CoV-2 infection or an uninfected control (not recorded which). This chain connects TRBV6-1 to TRBJ1-2; no reliable D call. The sample was whole blood. CDR3 sequence reads: CASSVAEANYGYTF. CDR3 DNA: TGTGCCAGCAGTGTCGCGGAAGCTAACTATGGCTACACCTTC.